This is a list of T cell receptor beta chains from one sample in a study of blood T cell repertoires in COVID-19. The data were produced by immunoSEQ multiplex PCR, yet TCRdb's version contains in-frame clones alone and is incomplete. The sample carries about 100,000 clones, less than 75% recorded once. The sample comprised peripheral blood. All receptors derive from a woman between 40 and 55 years old with acute or convalescent COVID-19. CDR3s include the opening cysteine and the closing phenylalanine or tryptophan. Each record gives: J gene, clone size, D gene, V gene, CDR3 protein, CDR3 DNA. D genes are given only for firm matches. Clone sizes are given selectively: once, few, many, or a class where the clone is expanded.

TRBJ2-2	few	-	TRBV10-3	CAIRFGQRGNPGELFF	TGTGCCATCAGATTCGGACAGAGGGGGAACCCCGGGGAGCTGTTTTTT
TRBJ2-6	few	-	TRBV5-1	CASRGAAGANVLTF	TGCGCCAGCAGAGGGGCCGCTGGGGCCAACGTCCTGACTTTC
TRBJ1-4	few	-	TRBV11-2	CASSYFGGTTNEKLFF	TGTGCCAGCAGCTATTTTGGGGGGACAACTAATGAAAAACTGTTTTTT
TRBJ1-5	-	-	TRBV6-5	CASSYRGGNQPQHF	TGTGCCAGCAGTTACAGGGGCGGCAATCAGCCCCAGCATTTT
TRBJ2-7	-	TRBD2	TRBV28	CAANKPSGDPEQYF	TGTGCCGCAAACAAACCTAGCGGGGACCCCGAGCAGTACTTC
TRBJ2-3	once	-	TRBV3-1/TRBV3-2	CASSRRGTDTQYF	TGTGCCAGCAGCCGACGGGGCACAGATACGCAGTATTTT
TRBJ1-4	-	-	TRBV15	CATSRDREANEKLFF	TGTGCCACCAGCAGAGATAGGGAGGCGAATGAAAAACTGTTTTTT
TRBJ2-7	-	-	TRBV28	CASSFLYEQYF	TGTGCCAGCAGTTTCCTATACGAGCAGTACTTC
TRBJ2-1	-	-	TRBV28	CASKGPSLSEQFF	TGTGCCAGCAAAGGCCCTAGCTTAAGTGAGCAGTTCTTC
TRBJ2-7	once	-	TRBV6-1	CASSEADSHEQYF	TGTGCCAGCAGTGAAGCAGACAGCCACGAGCAGTACTTC
TRBJ2-5	once	TRBD2	TRBV4-3	CASSQNQRGPAGETQYF	TGCGCCAGCAGCCAAAACCAGCGGGGGCCCGCCGGGGAGACCCAGTACTTC
TRBJ2-2	many	-	TRBV7-6	CASSLAGGLNTGELFF	TGTGCCAGCAGCTTAGCGGGGGGATTGAACACCGGGGAGCTGTTTTTT